This T cell receptor (beta chain) is from a study of cytomegalovirus exposure and HLA in healthy donors. The germline CDR1 and CDR2 sequences are SGHTA and FQGTGA. The length of the CDR3 is 15 residues. V lost 2 bases, J lost 3 bases, and 4 bases stayed unmatched. Study-wide results and limits: According to the study, 180 or so TCR beta chains were cytomegalovirus-associated.

Concerning this clone: The antigen is undetermined.

Data came from immunoSEQ multiplex PCR; TCRdb stores just in-frame clones and leaves some out. The sample shows around 230,000 clones, approximately 83% of them seen only once. The chain combines TRBV7-3 with TRBJ2-1; 7 bases map to TRBD1. Sequenced material: PBMCs. The TCR was taken from a woman in her thirties in good health and CMV-seropositive. CDR3 nucleotides: TGTGCCAGCAGCTTAGAGGGGGCGGTCTACAATGAGCAGTTCTTC. Amino acid sequence: CASSLEGAVYNEQFF.